This entry concerns a single T cell receptor (beta chain). These data originate in a study of blood T cell repertoires in COVID-19. Overall study context: Both acute and convalescent COVID-19 samples were obtained from the United States, Italy and Spain. Sources were T cells, B-cell-depleted T cells, or PBMCs; the material itself was cDNA or gDNA.

Per the authors' pipeline: Nucleated cell counts were estimated from reference gene primer amplification. Using immunoSEQ multiplex PCR, the repertoire was profiled, and TCRdb retains in-frame clones only, with some absent. Clonal size and the V and J genes are those of that table, whereas D and trimming came from the DNA. The data contain approximately 300,000 clones, about four fifths of them singletons. The TCR sequence derives from a woman aged 45-65 years with acute or convalescent COVID-19. The specimen sequenced was peripheral blood.

DNA for the CDR3: TGTGCCAGCTCACCGCAGGGGGCAGGCACAGATACGCAGTATTTT. Amino acids: CASSPQGAGTDTQYF. The J gene is TRBJ2-3, the V gene TRBV18, with 8 bases matching TRBD1. V lost 3 bases to trimming and J lost 1 base; unmatched junction nucleotides: 3. Germline CDR1 and CDR2: KGHSH and LQKENI. The CDR3 extends over 15 amino acids.